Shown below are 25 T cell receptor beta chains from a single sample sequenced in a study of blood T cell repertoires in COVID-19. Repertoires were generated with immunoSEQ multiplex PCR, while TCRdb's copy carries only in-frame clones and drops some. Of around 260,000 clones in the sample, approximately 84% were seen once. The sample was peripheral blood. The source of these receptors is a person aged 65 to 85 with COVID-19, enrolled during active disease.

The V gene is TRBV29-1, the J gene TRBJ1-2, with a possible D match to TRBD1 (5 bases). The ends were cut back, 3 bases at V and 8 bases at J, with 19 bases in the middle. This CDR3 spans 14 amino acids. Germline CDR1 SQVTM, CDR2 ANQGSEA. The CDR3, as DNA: TGCAGCGTTGACCCCCCAGGGTGGGGTAAGGGCTACACCTTC. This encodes CSVDPPGWGKGYTF.

CDR3 sequence reads: CASSLGGSDTQYF. The CDR3 DNA follows: TGTGCCAGCAGCTTAGGTGGCTCAGATACGCAGTATTTT. The J gene is TRBJ2-3, the V gene TRBV7-3; D is ambiguous. V was shortened by 2 bases and J by 4 bases, with 7 bases between the two germline ends. The CDR3 contains 13 residues. Germline values: CDR1 SGHTA, CDR2 FQGTGA.

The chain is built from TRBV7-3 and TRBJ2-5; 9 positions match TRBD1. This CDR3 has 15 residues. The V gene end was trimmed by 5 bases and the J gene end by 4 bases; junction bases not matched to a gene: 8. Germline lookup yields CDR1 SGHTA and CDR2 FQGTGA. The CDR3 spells CASSPTGGLGETQYF. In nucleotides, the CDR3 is TGTGCCAGCAGCCCGACAGGGGGGTTGGGAGAGACCCAGTACTTC.

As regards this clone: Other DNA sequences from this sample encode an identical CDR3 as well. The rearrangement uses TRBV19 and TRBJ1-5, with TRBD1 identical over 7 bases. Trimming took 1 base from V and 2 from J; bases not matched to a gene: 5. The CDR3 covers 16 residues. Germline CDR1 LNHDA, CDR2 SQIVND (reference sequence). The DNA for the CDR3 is TGTGCCAGTAGTATAGGACAGGGTGGGGGCAATCAGCCCCAGCATTTT. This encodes CASSIGQGGGNQPQHF. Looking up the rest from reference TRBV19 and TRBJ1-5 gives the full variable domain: DGGITQSPKYLFRKEGQNVTLSCEQNLNHDAMYWYRQDPGQGLRLIYYSQIVNDFQKGDIAEGYSVSREKKESFPLTVTSAQKNPTAFYLCASSIGQGGGNQPQHFGDGTRLSIL.

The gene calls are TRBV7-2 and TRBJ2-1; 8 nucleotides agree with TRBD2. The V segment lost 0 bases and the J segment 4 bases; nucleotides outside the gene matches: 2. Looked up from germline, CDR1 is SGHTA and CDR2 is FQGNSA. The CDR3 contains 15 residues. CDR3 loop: CASSLAAGGYNEQFF. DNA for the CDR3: TGTGCCAGCAGCTTAGCCGCGGGGGGATACAATGAGCAGTTCTTC.

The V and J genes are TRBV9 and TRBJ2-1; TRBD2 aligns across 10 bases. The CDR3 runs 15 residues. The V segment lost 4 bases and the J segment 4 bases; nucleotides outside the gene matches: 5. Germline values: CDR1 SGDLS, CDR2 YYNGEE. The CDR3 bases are TGTGCCAGCAGCACCACTAGCGGGGAGTACAATGAGCAGTTCTTC. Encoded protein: CASSTTSGEYNEQFF.

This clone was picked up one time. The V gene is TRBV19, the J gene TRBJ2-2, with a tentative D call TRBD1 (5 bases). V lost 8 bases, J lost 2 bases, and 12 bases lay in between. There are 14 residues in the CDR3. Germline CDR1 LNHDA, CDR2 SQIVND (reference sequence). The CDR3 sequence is CASLRQPNTGELFF. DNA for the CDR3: TGTGCCAGTCTGCGACAGCCAAACACCGGGGAGCTGTTTTTT.

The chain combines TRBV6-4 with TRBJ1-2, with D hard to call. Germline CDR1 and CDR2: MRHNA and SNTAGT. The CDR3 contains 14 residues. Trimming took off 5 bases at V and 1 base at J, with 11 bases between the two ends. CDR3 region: CASSLSNFNYGYTF. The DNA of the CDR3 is TGTGCCAGCAGTTTGAGCAATTTTAACTATGGCTACACCTTC.

DNA of the CDR3: TGTGCCAGCAGCTTAGGGCAGATTTACGAGCAGTACTTC. This translates into CASSLGQIYEQYF. The chain employs TRBV7-2 and TRBJ2-7; no firm D call. The CDR3 is 13 residues long. Trimming took 1 base from V and 4 from J, leaving 8 bases between them. Germline V gene sequence: CDR1 SGHTA, CDR2 FQGNSA.

CDR3 amino acids: CASSIRQSYEQYF. CDR3 bases: TGTGCCAGCAGTATACGACAATCCTACGAGCAGTACTTC. The rearrangement uses TRBV6-6 and TRBJ2-7; D call uncertain. The ends were cut back, 5 bases at V and 1 base at J, with 9 bases in the middle. There are 13 residues in the CDR3. Germline CDR1 is MNHNY and CDR2 is SVGAGI (reference sequence).

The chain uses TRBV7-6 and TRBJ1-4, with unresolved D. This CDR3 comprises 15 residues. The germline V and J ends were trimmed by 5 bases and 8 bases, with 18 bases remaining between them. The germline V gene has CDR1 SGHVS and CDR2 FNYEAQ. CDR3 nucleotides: TGTGCCAGCAGCAACCCATATGCGAAGGAGGAAAAACTGTTTTTT. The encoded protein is CASSNPYAKEEKLFF. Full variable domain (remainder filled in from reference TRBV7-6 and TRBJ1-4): GAGVSQSPRYKVTKRGQDVALRCDPISGHVSLYWYRQALGQGPEFLTYFNYEAQQDKSGLPNDRFSAERPEGSISTLTIQRTEQRDSAMYRCASSNPYAKEEKLFFGSGTQLSVL.

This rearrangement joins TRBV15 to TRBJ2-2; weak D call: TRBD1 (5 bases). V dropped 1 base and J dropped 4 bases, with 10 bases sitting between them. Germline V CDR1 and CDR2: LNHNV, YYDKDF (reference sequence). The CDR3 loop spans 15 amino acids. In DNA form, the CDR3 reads TGTGCCACCAGCAGAGGGCAGGGTAGCACCGGGGAGCTGTTTTTT. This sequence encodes CATSRGQGSTGELFF.

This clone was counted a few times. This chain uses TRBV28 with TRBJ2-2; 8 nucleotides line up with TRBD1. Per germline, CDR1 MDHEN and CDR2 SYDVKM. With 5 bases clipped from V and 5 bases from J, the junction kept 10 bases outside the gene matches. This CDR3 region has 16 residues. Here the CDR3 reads CASSQYQGAGTGELFF. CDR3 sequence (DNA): TGTGCCAGCAGTCAATATCAGGGGGCTGGGACCGGGGAGCTGTTTTTT.

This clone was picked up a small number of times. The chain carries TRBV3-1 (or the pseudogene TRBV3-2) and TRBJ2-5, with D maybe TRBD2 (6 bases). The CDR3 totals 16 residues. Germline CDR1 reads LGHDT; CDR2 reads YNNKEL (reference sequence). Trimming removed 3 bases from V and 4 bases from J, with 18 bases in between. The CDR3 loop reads CASSHQRPQGGETQYF. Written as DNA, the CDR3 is TGTGCCAGCAGCCATCAGCGCCCCCAGGGAGGAGAGACCCAGTACTTC.

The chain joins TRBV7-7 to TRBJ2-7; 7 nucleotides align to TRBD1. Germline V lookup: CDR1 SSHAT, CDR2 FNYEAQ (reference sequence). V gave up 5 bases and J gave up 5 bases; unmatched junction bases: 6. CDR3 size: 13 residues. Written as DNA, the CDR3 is TGTGCCAGCAGCCGCGACAGGGACCACGAGCAGTACTTC. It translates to CASSRDRDHEQYF.

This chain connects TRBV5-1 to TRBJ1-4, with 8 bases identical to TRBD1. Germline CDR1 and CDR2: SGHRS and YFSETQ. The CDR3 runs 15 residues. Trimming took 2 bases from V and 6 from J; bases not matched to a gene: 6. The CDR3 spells CASSFQTGVDEKLFF. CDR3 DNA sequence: TGCGCCAGCAGCTTCCAGACAGGGGTGGATGAAAAACTGTTTTTT.

The CDR3 DNA reads TGTGCCACCAGTAAAAGACTTTCTAACACCGGGGAGCTGTTTTTT. Translating it yields CATSKRLSNTGELFF. J is TRBJ2-2 and V is TRBV24-1; D remains ambiguous. The V end was cut by 6 bases, the J end by 2 bases, with 12 bases between. The CDR3 sequence is 15 residues long. Germline V gene sequence: CDR1 KGHDR, CDR2 SFDVKD.

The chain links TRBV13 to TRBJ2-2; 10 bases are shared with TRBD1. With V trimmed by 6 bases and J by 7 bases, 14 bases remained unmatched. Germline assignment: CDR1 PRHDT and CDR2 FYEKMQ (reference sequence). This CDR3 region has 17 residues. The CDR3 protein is CASSYPRTGGVVGELFF. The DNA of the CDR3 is TGTGCCAGCAGTTACCCGCGGACAGGGGGAGTGGTCGGGGAGCTGTTTTTT.

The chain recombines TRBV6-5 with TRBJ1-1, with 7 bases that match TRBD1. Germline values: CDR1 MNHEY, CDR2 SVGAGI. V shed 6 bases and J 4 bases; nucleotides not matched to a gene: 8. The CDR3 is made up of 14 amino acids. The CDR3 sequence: CASSPDRDATEAFF. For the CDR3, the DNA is TGTGCCAGCAGCCCCGACAGGGACGCCACTGAAGCTTTCTTT.

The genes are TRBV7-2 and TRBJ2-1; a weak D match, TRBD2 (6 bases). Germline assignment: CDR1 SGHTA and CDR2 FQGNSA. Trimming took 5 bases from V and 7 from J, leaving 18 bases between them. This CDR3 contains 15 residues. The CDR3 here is CASSGTGGIYNEQFF. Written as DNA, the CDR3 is TGTGCCAGCAGCGGGACTGGCGGGATTTATAATGAGCAGTTCTTC. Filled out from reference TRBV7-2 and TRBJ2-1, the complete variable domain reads GAGVSQSPSNKVTEKGKDVELRCDPISGHTALYWYRQSLGQGLEFLIYFQGNSAPDKSGLPSDRFSAERTGGSVSTLTIQRTQQEDSAVYLCASSGTGGIYNEQFFGPGTRLTVL.

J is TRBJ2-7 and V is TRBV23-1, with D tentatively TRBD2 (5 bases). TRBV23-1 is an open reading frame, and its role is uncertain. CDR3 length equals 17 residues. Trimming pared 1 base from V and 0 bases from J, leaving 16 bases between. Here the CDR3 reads CASSQCLPSRDSYEQYF. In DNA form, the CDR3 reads TGCGCCAGCAGTCAATGTTTGCCCAGCCGGGACTCCTACGAGCAGTACTTC.

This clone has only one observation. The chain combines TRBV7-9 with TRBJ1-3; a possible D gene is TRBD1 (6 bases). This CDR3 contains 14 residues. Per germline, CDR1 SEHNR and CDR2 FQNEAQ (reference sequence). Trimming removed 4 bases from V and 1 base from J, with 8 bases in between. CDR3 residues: CASSSTGSGNTIYF. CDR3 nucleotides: TGTGCCAGCAGCTCGACAGGTTCTGGAAACACCATATATTTT.

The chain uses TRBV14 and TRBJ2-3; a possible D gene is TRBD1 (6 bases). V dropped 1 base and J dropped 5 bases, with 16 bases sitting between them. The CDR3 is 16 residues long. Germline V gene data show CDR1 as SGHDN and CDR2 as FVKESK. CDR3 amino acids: CASSQVAGAGGDTQYF. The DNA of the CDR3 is TGTGCCAGCAGCCAAGTTGCAGGGGCCGGAGGAGATACGCAGTATTTT. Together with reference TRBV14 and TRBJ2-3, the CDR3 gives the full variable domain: EAGVTQFPSHSVIEKGQTVTLRCDPISGHDNLYWYRRVMGKEIKFLLHFVKESKQDESGMPNNRFLAERTGGTYSTLKVQPAELEDSGVYFCASSQVAGAGGDTQYFGPGTRLTVL.

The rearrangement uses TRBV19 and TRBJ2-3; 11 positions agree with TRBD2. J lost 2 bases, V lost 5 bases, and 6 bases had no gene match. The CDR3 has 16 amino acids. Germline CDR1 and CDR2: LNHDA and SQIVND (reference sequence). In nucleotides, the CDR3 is TGTGCCAGTAGTGAAGAGGGACTAGCGGTCACAGATACGCAGTATTTT. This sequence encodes CASSEEGLAVTDTQYF.

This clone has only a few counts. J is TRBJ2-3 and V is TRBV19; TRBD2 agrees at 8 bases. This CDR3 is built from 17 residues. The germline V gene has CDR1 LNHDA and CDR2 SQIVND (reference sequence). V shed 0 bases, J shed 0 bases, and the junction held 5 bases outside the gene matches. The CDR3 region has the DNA TGTGCCAGTAGTATAGATCTTATAGCGGGAAGCACAGATACGCAGTATTTT. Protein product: CASSIDLIAGSTDTQYF.